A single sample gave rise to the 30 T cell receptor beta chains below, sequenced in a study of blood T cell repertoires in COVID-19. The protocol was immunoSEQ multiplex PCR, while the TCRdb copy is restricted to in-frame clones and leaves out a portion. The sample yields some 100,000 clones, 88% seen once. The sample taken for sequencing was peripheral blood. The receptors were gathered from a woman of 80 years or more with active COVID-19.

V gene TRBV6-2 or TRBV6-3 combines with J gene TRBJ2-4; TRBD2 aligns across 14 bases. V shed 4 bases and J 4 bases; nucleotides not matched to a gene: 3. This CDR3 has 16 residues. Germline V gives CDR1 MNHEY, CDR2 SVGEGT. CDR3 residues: CASSFGLAGGKNIQYF. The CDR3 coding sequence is TGTGCCAGCAGTTTCGGACTAGCGGGAGGAAAAAACATTCAGTACTTC.

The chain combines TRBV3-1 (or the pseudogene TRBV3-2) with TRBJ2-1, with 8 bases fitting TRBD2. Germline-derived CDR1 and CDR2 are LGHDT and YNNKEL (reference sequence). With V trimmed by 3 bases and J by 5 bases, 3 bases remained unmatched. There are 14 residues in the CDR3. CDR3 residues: CASSQFSGNNEQFF. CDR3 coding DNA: TGTGCCAGCAGCCAGTTTAGCGGGAACAATGAGCAGTTCTTC.

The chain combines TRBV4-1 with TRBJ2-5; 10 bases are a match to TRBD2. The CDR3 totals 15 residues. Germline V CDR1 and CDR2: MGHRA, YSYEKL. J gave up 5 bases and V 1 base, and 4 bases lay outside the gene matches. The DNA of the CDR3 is TGCGCCAGCAGCCAAGCGTCTAGCGGGAGTGAGACCCAGTACTTC. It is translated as CASSQASSGSETQYF.

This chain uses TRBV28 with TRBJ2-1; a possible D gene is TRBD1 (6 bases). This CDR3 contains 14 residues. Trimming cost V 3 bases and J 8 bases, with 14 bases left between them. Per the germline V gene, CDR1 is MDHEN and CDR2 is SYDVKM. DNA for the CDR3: TGTGCCAGCAGTTTGGGGGCGGGCTGGGATGAGCAGTTCTTC. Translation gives CASSLGAGWDEQFF.

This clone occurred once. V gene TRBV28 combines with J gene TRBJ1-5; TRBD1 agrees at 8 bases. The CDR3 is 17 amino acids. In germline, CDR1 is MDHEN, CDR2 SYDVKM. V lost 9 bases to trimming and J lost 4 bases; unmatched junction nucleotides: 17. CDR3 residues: CASTRQRTGLQNQPQHF. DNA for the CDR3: TGTGCCAGTACTCGGCAGCGGACAGGGCTACAAAATCAGCCCCAGCATTTT.

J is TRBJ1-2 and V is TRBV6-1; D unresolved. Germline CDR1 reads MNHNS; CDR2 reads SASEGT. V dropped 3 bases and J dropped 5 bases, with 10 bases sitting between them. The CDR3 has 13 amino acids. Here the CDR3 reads CASSETGGYGYTF. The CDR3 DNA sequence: TGTGCCAGCAGTGAGACGGGAGGGTATGGCTACACCTTC.

Here the CDR3 reads CATSRVGRRAVETQYF. The CDR3 DNA reads as TGTGCCACCAGCAGAGTAGGAAGGAGGGCCGTGGAGACCCAGTACTTC. The chain has TRBV15 and TRBJ2-5; a weak D match, TRBD2 (6 bases). The CDR3 has 16 residues. The germline gives CDR1 LNHNV, CDR2 YYDKDF (reference sequence). The V end was cut by 1 base, the J end by 5 bases, with 17 bases between.

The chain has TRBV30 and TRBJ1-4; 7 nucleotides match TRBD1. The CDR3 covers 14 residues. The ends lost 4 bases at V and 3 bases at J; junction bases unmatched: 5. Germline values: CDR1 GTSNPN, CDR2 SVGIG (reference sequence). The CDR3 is CAWTTGTANEKLFF. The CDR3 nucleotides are TGTGCCTGGACAACCGGGACAGCTAATGAAAAACTGTTTTTT. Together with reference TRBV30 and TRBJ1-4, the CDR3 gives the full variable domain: SQTIHQWPATLVQPVGSPLSLECTVEGTSNPNLYWYRQAAGRGLQLLFYSVGIGQISSEVPQNLSASRPQDRQFILSSKKLLLSDSGFYLCAWTTGTANEKLFFGSGTQLSVL.

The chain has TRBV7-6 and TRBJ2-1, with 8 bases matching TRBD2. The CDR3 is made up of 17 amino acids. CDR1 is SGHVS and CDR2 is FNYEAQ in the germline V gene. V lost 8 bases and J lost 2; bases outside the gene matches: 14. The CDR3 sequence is CASSERPAGGPYNEQFF. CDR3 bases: TGTGCCAGCTCGGAACGGCCCGCGGGAGGACCCTACAATGAGCAGTTCTTC.

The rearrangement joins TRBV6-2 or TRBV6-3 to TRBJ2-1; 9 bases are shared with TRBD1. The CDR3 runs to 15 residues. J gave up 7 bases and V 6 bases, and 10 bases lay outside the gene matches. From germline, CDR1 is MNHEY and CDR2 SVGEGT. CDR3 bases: TGTGCCAGCAGGCCTCGGGACAGGGTGCAGAATGAGCAGTTCTTC. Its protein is CASRPRDRVQNEQFF.

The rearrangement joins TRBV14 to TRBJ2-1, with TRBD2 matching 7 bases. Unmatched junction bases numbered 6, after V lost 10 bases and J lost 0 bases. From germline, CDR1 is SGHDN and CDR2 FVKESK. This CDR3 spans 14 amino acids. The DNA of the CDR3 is TGTGCCACCGGGACTACGAGCTCCTACAATGAGCAGTTCTTC. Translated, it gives CATGTTSSYNEQFF.

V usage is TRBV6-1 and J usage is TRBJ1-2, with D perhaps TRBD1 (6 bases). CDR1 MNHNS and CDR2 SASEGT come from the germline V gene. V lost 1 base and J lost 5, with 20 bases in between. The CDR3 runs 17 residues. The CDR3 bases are TGTGCCAGCAGTGAAGTTTTAGCAGGGGTGGGGAGTTATGGCTACACCTTC. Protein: CASSEVLAGVGSYGYTF.

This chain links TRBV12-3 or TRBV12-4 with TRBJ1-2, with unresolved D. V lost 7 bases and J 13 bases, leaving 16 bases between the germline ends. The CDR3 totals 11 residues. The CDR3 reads CASTQSGRSTF. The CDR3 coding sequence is TGTGCCAGCACACAAAGTGGTCGGAGCACCTTC.

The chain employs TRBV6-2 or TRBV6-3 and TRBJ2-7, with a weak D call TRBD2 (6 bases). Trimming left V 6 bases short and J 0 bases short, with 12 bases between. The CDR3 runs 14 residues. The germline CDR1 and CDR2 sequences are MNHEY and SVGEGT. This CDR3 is CASSSGTGSYEQYF. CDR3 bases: TGTGCCAGCAGCTCCGGGACTGGCTCCTACGAGCAGTACTTC.

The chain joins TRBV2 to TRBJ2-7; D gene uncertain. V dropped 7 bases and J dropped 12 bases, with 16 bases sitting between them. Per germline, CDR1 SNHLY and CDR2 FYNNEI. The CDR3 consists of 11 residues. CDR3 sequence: CASILDRGAYF. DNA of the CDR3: TGTGCCAGCATCTTGGATCGAGGAGCGTACTTC.

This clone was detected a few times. The CDR3 is CASSLGWGHMNTEAFF. The CDR3 nucleotides read TGTGCCAGCAGCTTGGGCTGGGGACATATGAACACTGAAGCTTTCTTT. The V gene is TRBV5-6, the J gene TRBJ1-1; maybe TRBD1 (6 bases). Trimming cost V 0 bases and J 0 bases, with 12 bases left between them. This CDR3 contains 16 residues. In germline, CDR1 is SGHDT, CDR2 YYEEEE.

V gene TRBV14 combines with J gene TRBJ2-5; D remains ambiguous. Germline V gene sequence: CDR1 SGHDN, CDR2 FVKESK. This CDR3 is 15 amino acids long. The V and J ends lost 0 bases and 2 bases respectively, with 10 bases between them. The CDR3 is CASSQDEAWQETQYF. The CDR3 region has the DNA TGTGCCAGCAGCCAAGATGAGGCTTGGCAAGAGACCCAGTACTTC.

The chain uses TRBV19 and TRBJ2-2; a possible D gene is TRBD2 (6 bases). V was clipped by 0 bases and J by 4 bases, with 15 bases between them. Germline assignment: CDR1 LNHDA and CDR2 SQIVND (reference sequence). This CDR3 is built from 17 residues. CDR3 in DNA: TGTGCCAGTAGTATAGATATGGAGGGAGGTAGCACCGGGGAGCTGTTTTTT. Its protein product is CASSIDMEGGSTGELFF.

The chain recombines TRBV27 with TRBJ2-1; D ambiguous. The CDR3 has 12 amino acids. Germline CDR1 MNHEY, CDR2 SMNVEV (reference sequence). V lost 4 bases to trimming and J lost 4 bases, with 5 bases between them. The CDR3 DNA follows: TGTGCCAGCAGTTCCCCGTACAATGAGCAGTTCTTC. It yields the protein CASSSPYNEQFF.

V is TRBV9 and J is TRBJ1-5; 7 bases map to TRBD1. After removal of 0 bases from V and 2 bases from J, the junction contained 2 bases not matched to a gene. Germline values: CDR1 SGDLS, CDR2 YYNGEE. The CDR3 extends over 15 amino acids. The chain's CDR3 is CASSVDGQGNQPQHF. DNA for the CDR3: TGTGCCAGCAGCGTAGATGGACAGGGCAATCAGCCCCAGCATTTT. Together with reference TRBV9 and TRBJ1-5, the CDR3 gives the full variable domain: DSGVTQTPKHLITATGQRVTLRCSPRSGDLSVYWYQQSLDQGLQFLIQYYNGEERAKGNILERFSAQQFPDLHSELNLSSLELGDSALYFCASSVDGQGNQPQHFGDGTRLSIL.

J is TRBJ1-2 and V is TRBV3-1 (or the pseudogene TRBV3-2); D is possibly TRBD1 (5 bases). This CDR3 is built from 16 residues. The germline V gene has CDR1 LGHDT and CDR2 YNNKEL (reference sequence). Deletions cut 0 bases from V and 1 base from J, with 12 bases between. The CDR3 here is CASSQELGLINYGYTF. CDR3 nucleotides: TGTGCCAGCAGCCAAGAGCTGGGACTCATTAACTATGGCTACACCTTC.

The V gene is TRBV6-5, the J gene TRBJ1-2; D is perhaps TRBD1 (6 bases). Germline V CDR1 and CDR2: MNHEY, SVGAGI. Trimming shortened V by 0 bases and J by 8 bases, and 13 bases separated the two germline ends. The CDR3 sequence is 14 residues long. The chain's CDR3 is CASSYSGGLRGYTF. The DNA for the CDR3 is TGTGCCAGCAGTTACTCGGGGGGGCTGAGGGGCTACACCTTC.

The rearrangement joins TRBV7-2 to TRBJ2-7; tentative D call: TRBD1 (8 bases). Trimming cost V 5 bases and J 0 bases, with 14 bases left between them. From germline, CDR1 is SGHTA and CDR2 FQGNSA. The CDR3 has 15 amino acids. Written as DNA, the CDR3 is TGTGCCAGCAGCCTTACAGGGGGGGACTCCTACGAGCAGTACTTC. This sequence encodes CASSLTGGDSYEQYF.

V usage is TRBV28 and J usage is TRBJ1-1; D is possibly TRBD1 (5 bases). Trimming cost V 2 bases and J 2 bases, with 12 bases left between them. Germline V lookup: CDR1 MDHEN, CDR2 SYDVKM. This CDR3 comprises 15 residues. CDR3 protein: CASSLAGLYNTEAFF. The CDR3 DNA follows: TGTGCCAGCAGTTTAGCGGGACTATATAACACTGAAGCTTTCTTT.

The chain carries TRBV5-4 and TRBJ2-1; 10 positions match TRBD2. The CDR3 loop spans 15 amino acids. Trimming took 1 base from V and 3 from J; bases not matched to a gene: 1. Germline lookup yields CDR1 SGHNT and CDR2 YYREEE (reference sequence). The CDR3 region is CASSLRLAGYNEQFF. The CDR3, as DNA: TGTGCCAGCAGCTTGAGACTAGCGGGCTACAATGAGCAGTTCTTC. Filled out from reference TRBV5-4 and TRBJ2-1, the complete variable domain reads ETGVTQSPTHLIKTRGQQVTLRCSSQSGHNTVSWYQQALGQGPQFIFQYYREEENGRGNFPPRFSGLQFPNYSSELNVNALELDDSALYLCASSLRLAGYNEQFFGPGTRLTVL.

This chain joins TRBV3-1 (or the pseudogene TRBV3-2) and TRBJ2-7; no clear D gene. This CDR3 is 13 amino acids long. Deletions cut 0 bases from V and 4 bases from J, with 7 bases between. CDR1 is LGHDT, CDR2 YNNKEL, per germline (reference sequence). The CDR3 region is CASSQEYSYEQYF. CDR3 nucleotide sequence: TGTGCCAGCAGCCAAGAATACTCTTACGAGCAGTACTTC.

The CDR3 spells CASSFTRDRTDTQYF. The CDR3 DNA is TGTGCCAGCAGCTTCACGAGGGATCGGACAGATACGCAGTATTTT. The J gene is TRBJ2-3, the V gene TRBV11-3; TRBD2 is a possible D gene (5 bases). Germline loops: CDR1 SGHNT, CDR2 YENEEA. V was pared by 3 bases and J by 3 bases, with 13 bases between. The CDR3 sequence is 15 residues long.

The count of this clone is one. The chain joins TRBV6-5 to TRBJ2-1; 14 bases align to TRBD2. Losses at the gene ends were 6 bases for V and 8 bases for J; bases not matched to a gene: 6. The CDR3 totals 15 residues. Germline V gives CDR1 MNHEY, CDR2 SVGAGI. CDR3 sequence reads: CASRDPGLAGDEQFF. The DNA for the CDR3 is TGTGCCAGCAGGGATCCGGGACTAGCGGGGGATGAGCAGTTCTTC.

The CDR3 DNA reads as TGCGCCAGCAGCCCCTCAGGGCCCGGGGAGCTGTTTTTT. Protein sequence: CASSPSGPGELFF. The V gene is TRBV5-1, the J gene TRBJ2-2; TRBD1 might be the D (5 bases). CDR1 is SGHRS, CDR2 YFSETQ, per germline. V lost 4 bases to trimming and J lost 6 bases, with 10 bases between them. There are 13 residues in the CDR3.

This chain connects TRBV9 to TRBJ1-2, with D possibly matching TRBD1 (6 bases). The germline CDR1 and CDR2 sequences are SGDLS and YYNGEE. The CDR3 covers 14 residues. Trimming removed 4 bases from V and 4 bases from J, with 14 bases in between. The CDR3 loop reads CASSPQQGSYGYTF. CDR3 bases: TGTGCCAGCAGCCCGCAACAGGGATCCTATGGCTACACCTTC.